These 23 T cell receptor beta chains were sequenced from one sample in a study of blood T cell repertoires in COVID-19. Profiled with immunoSEQ multiplex PCR; TCRdb holds only in-frame clones, not every one. The sample gives 210,000 or so clones, around 81% of which show up once; about 4.3% is in the top ten. Source material: PBMCs or T cells enriched from blood (not recorded which). The origin of the receptors is a man younger than 45 with acute COVID-19.

This chain joins TRBV7-2 and TRBJ1-2; no reliable D call. The germline CDR1 and CDR2 sequences are SGHTA and FQGNSA. Trimming stripped 2 bases from V and 4 bases from J, with 14 bases between. The CDR3 length is 15 residues. The CDR3 coding sequence is TGTGCCAGCAGCTTAATTTTCAGAGCGAGCTATGGCTACACCTTC. It yields the protein CASSLIFRASYGYTF. Supplemented by reference TRBV7-2 and TRBJ1-2, the full variable domain reads GAGVSQSPSNKVTEKGKDVELRCDPISGHTALYWYRQSLGQGLEFLIYFQGNSAPDKSGLPSDRFSAERTGGSVSTLTIQRTQQEDSAVYLCASSLIFRASYGYTFGSGTRLTVV.

This clone was observed a handful of times. The chain employs TRBV9 and TRBJ1-3, with D possibly being TRBD1 (5 bases). The V and J ends lost 4 bases and 4 bases respectively, with 15 bases between them. This CDR3 comprises 15 residues. Germline V gene data show CDR1 as SGDLS and CDR2 as YYNGEE. CDR3 DNA sequence: TGTGCCAGCAGCCTAAGGGGTTCCCTCGGAAACACCATATATTTT. Protein product: CASSLRGSLGNTIYF.

The rearrangement joins TRBV2 to TRBJ1-2, with D possibly TRBD1 on 6 matching bases. This CDR3 contains 13 residues. CDR1 SNHLY and CDR2 FYNNEI come from the germline V gene. V lost 4 bases to trimming and J lost 7 bases, with 13 bases between them. CDR3 region: CASSANRARGYTF. The CDR3 nucleotides read TGTGCCAGCAGTGCTAACAGGGCGCGTGGCTACACCTTC.

This chain links TRBV25-1 with TRBJ2-7; maybe TRBD2 (6 bases). Germline CDR1 and CDR2: MGHDK and SYGVNS. Trimming removed 4 bases from V and 2 bases from J, with 12 bases in between. CDR3 length: 14 amino acids. CDR3 sequence reads: CASSVGGRPYEQYF. The DNA for the CDR3 is TGTGCCAGCAGTGTCGGGGGTCGTCCCTACGAGCAGTACTTC.

This chain connects TRBV5-1 to TRBJ1-2; D unclear. Trimming removed 1 base at V and 3 bases at J, with 4 bases between. CDR3 length: 12 amino acids. Germline V gene sequence: CDR1 SGHRS, CDR2 YFSETQ. In DNA form, the CDR3 reads TGCGCCAGCAGCTTGCTTGACTATGGCTACACCTTC. The encoded protein is CASSLLDYGYTF.

This clone occurred once. The chain combines TRBV6-5 with TRBJ1-4; 7 bases line up with TRBD1. V trimming: 6 bases; J trimming: 8 bases; junction bases outside the gene matches: 9. The CDR3 contains 14 residues. Germline loops: CDR1 MNHEY, CDR2 SVGAGI. CDR3 region: CASSTYGQAEKLFF. In DNA form, the CDR3 reads TGTGCCAGCAGCACTTACGGACAGGCAGAAAAACTGTTTTTT.

This rearrangement joins TRBV29-1 to TRBJ2-1; 8 nucleotides match TRBD2. There are 14 residues in the CDR3. The V gene's germline CDR1 is SQVTM and CDR2 ANQGSEA. V dropped 3 bases and J dropped 8; count of bases not matched to a gene: 9. The CDR3 region is CSVDGTRAGDEQFF. CDR3 bases: TGCAGCGTTGATGGGACTCGAGCGGGAGATGAGCAGTTCTTC.

V usage is TRBV5-4 and J usage is TRBJ1-2; 9 bases are shared with TRBD1. CDR3 size: 14 residues. Unmatched junction bases numbered 4, after V lost 4 bases and J lost 3 bases. Germline CDR1 is SGHNT and CDR2 is YYREEE (reference sequence). The CDR3 loop is CASSRGTGYYGYTF. The CDR3, as DNA: TGTGCCAGCAGCCGCGGGACAGGGTACTATGGCTACACCTTC.

This clone was seen repeatedly, ten times or more. V is TRBV5-1 and J is TRBJ1-3; 7 bases are a match to TRBD1. Germline CDR1 reads SGHRS; CDR2 reads YFSETQ. The CDR3 spans 17 residues. V lost 1 base, J lost 1 base, and 8 bases stayed unmatched. CDR3 sequence: CASSLSLATGSGNTIYF. As DNA, the CDR3 is TGCGCCAGCAGCTTGTCCCTCGCGACAGGGTCTGGAAACACCATATATTTT. Using reference TRBV5-1 and TRBJ1-3 for the parts outside the CDR3, the full variable domain is KAGVTQTPRYLIKTRGQQVTLSCSPISGHRSVSWYQQTPGQGLQFLFEYFSETQRNKGNFPGRFSGRQFSNSRSEMNVSTLELGDSALYLCASSLSLATGSGNTIYFGEGSWLTVV.

The genes are TRBV5-1 and TRBJ2-5; 8 bases are a match to TRBD1. The CDR3 consists of 15 residues. V shed 2 bases and J 2 bases; nucleotides not matched to a gene: 5. Germline V CDR1 and CDR2: SGHRS, YFSETQ. The CDR3 sequence is CASSFGQGIQETQYF. In nucleotides, the CDR3 is TGCGCCAGCAGCTTCGGACAGGGAATACAAGAGACCCAGTACTTC.

The V and J genes are TRBV15 and TRBJ1-2; D unresolved. The CDR3 totals 16 residues. Trimming pared 0 bases from V and 0 bases from J, leaving 11 bases between. Germline V gene data show CDR1 as LNHNV and CDR2 as YYDKDF (reference sequence). CDR3 DNA sequence: TGTGCCACCAGCAGAGATCTGCAATGGCCTAACTATGGCTACACCTTC. It codes for CATSRDLQWPNYGYTF.

The CDR3 spells CASSSGTGGLSSPLHF. The CDR3 coding sequence is TGTGCCAGCAGCTCCGGGACAGGGGGCCTTAGTTCACCCCTCCACTTT. The chain has TRBV7-9 and TRBJ1-6; 12 bases are a match to TRBD1. In germline, CDR1 is SEHNR, CDR2 FQNEAQ (reference sequence). The CDR3 length is 16 residues. V lost 4 bases to trimming and J lost 9 bases; unmatched junction nucleotides: 7.

V usage is TRBV2 and J usage is TRBJ2-1, with 7 bases matching TRBD2. V was clipped by 5 bases and J by 10 bases; unmatched bases: 5. Looked up from germline, CDR1 is SNHLY and CDR2 is FYNNEI. The CDR3 length is 12 residues. The CDR3 DNA is TGTGCCAGCAGTCCGACTAGCTGGGAGCAGTTCTTC. Its protein product is CASSPTSWEQFF.

Only a few counts were recorded for this clone. The chain joins TRBV3-1 (or the pseudogene TRBV3-2) to TRBJ1-3, with D uncertain. The CDR3 runs 15 residues. The germline V and J ends were trimmed by 1 base and 0 bases, with 7 bases remaining between them. Germline V gives CDR1 LGHDT, CDR2 YNNKEL (reference sequence). Written as DNA, the CDR3 is TGTGCCAGCAGCCAAGGTCCGGTCTCTGGAAACACCATATATTTT. Its translation is CASSQGPVSGNTIYF.

This chain connects TRBV9 to TRBJ2-1, with 7 positions matching TRBD1. Germline CDR1 is SGDLS and CDR2 is YYNGEE. The CDR3 spans 17 residues. V was clipped by 4 bases and J by 2 bases; unmatched bases: 12. The CDR3 protein is CASSTPRTGQTYNEQFF. The CDR3 DNA is TGTGCCAGCAGCACCCCCCGGACAGGACAAACCTACAATGAGCAGTTCTTC.

The V call is TRBV5-1, the J call TRBJ2-7, with a tentative D call TRBD2 (5 bases). This CDR3 is built from 14 residues. Deletions cut 4 bases from V and 6 bases from J, with 17 bases between. CDR1 is SGHRS, CDR2 YFSETQ, per germline. This CDR3 reads CASSRAPGGGEQYF. In nucleotides, the CDR3 is TGCGCCAGCAGCAGAGCCCCGGGTGGAGGCGAGCAGTACTTC.

This clone was detected once. The V call is TRBV10-1, the J call TRBJ1-3; tentative D call: TRBD1 (5 bases). CDR3 size: 14 residues. Trimming shortened V by 0 bases and J by 2 bases, and 5 bases separated the two germline ends. CDR1 WNHNN and CDR2 SYGVQD come from the germline V gene (reference sequence). DNA of the CDR3: TGCGCCAGCAGTGAGTCCAGGGCTGGAAACACCATATATTTT. This gives the protein CASSESRAGNTIYF.

The rearrangement joins TRBV27 to TRBJ1-5; D is possibly TRBD1 (5 bases). V lost 8 bases and J 6 bases, leaving 14 bases between the germline ends. The CDR3 runs to 13 residues. Germline V gene data show CDR1 as MNHEY and CDR2 as SMNVEV (reference sequence). The CDR3 loop reads CASALGRLQPQHF. The CDR3 nucleotides are TGTGCCAGCGCGCTGGGGCGGCTTCAGCCCCAGCATTTT.

The chain links TRBV28 to TRBJ1-2, with 7 bases aligning to TRBD1. The CDR3 is 14 residues long. Trimming took 5 bases from V and 0 from J; bases not matched to a gene: 3. Germline-derived CDR1 and CDR2 are MDHEN and SYDVKM. The CDR3 nucleotides read TGTGCCAGCAGTCTCGGACAGGCTAACTATGGCTACACCTTC. Translated: CASSLGQANYGYTF.

This clone was counted a single time. The chain combines TRBV6-5 with TRBJ1-5, with 8 bases aligning to TRBD1. Trimming removed 4 bases from V and 6 bases from J; junction bases left unmatched: 5. Germline-derived CDR1 and CDR2 are MNHEY and SVGAGI. The CDR3 consists of 14 residues. The CDR3 DNA is TGTGCCAGCAGTTTGACAGGGGAACGTCAGCCCCAGCATTTT. This gives the protein CASSLTGERQPQHF.

The J gene is TRBJ2-7, the V gene TRBV20-1, with TRBD2 as a possible D gene (6 bases). The V gene's germline CDR1 is DFQATT and CDR2 SNEGSKA (reference sequence). The CDR3 spans 10 residues. Here the CDR3 reads CSFSRGEQYF. The CDR3, as DNA: TGCAGCTTCAGTCGGGGGGAGCAGTACTTC.

The chain has TRBV7-2 and TRBJ2-7; D gene uncertain. V was pared by 2 bases and J by 7 bases, with 15 bases between. Germline loops: CDR1 SGHTA, CDR2 FQGNSA. This CDR3 spans 14 amino acids. CDR3 sequence (DNA): TGTGCCAGCAGCTTATATCTGTCTGCCGGGGAGCAGTACTTC. This gives the protein CASSLYLSAGEQYF.

This clone was detected only once. This chain joins TRBV28 and TRBJ1-4, with D hard to call. The CDR3 runs 14 residues. Trimming left V 5 bases short and J 7 bases short, with 14 bases between. The germline gives CDR1 MDHEN, CDR2 SYDVKM. The CDR3 loop is CASSQHGGSEKLFF. The CDR3 bases are TGTGCCAGCAGTCAACACGGAGGTTCTGAAAAACTGTTTTTT. The whole variable domain, remainder taken from reference TRBV28 and TRBJ1-4, is DVKVTQSSRYLVKRTGEKVFLECVQDMDHENMFWYRQDPGLGLRLIYFSYDVKMKEKGDIPEGYSVSREKKERFSLILESASTNQTSMYLCASSQHGGSEKLFFGSGTQLSVL.